This T cell receptor (beta chain) was identified during a study of T cells after yellow fever vaccination. The study, taken as a whole, reports: Post-booster samples contained most primary-vaccination clones (more than 95% CD4, almost 90% CD8). Repertoires sorted by FACS could include abundant clonotypes that are contaminants from the bulk population.

This clonotype was counted ten times or more. Antigen unknown. Per the germline V gene, CDR1 is SGHRS and CDR2 is YFSETQ. The CDR3 sequence is 14 residues long. Unmatched junction bases numbered 7, after V lost 4 bases and J lost 5 bases. 5'RACE template switching generated TCR cDNA, adding a universal primer site and UMIs. From the 5' RACE reads, TCRdb called clonotypes with MiXCR, one entry per CDR3 protein. The data hold 200,000 to 300,000 distinct CDR3 sequences, with roughly 3.7% observed a single time. This sequence joins TRBV5-1 and TRBJ2-7; TRBD1 aligns across 9 bases. This sequence was found in a man aged 18 to 30 who received the YFV17D yellow fever vaccine. Specimen: PBMCs, collected 15 days after the yellow fever booster vaccination. The CDR3 bases are TGCGCCAGCAGCCCGGGACAGGGTATCGACGAGCAGTACTTC. Translating it yields CASSPGQGIDEQYF.